This is a list of T cell receptor beta chains from one sample in a study of T cells after yellow fever vaccination. TCRdb reprocessed the 5' RACE reads with MiXCR, giving one entry per CDR3 protein. In the table there are 500,000 to 650,000 distinct CDR3 sequences, roughly 14% of which are singletons. The input for sequencing was PBMCs, taken on the day of the yellow fever booster vaccination. The receptor set was obtained from a young man who received the YFV17D yellow fever vaccine. Each CDR3 is given with its conserved first and last residue. D genes are given only for firm matches. Clone size is given for some rows only: seen once, a few or many times, or a class if the clone is expanded.

>TRBV7-8|TRBJ1-4|NA|NA
CASSLRVPLNEKLFF
TGTGCCAGCAGCTTAAGGGTACCGTTGAACGAAAAACTGTTTTTT
>TRBV18|TRBJ2-4|TRBD2|NA
CASSQREGSSIQYF
TGTGCCAGCTCACAGAGGGAGGGTTCGAGCATTCAGTACTTC
>TRBV7-2|TRBJ2-7|TRBD2|many
CASSLTSGSAYEQYF
TGTGCCAGCAGCTTGACGAGCGGGAGTGCGTACGAGCAGTACTTC
>TRBV24-1|TRBJ2-3|TRBD2|NA
CATSASPGLAGAADTQYF
TGTGCCACCAGTGCCTCTCCGGGACTAGCGGGAGCGGCAGATACGCAGTATTTT
>TRBV20-1|TRBJ2-3|TRBD2|few
CSASRTSGLTDTQYF
TGCAGTGCTAGTCGGACTAGCGGATTAACAGATACGCAGTATTTT
>TRBV25-1|TRBJ2-7|NA|NA
CASSEEGRRGYEQYF
TGTGCCAGCAGTGAAGAGGGCAGGCGCGGCTACGAGCAGTACTTC
>TRBV15|TRBJ2-3|NA|few
CATKPYGADTQYF
TGTGCCACCAAACCCTATGGCGCAGATACGCAGTATTTT
>TRBV20-1|TRBJ2-5|NA|NA
CSARVERLGYRETQYF
TGCAGTGCTAGAGTAGAGAGACTAGGGTATAGAGAGACCCAGTACTTC
>TRBV12-3/TRBV12-4|TRBJ2-7|TRBD1|NA
CASSSGTGNSYEQYF
TGTGCCAGCAGTTCCGGGACAGGGAACTCCTACGAGCAGTACTTC
>TRBV6-5|TRBJ1-1|TRBD1|NA
CASTRPGGTEAFF
TGTGCCAGCACTCGCCCAGGGGGCACTGAAGCTTTCTTT
>TRBV7-2|TRBJ2-5|TRBD2|NA
CASSLAAGRFETQYF
TGTGCCAGCAGCTTAGCAGCGGGACGGTTTGAGACCCAGTACTTC
>TRBV20-1|TRBJ2-7|NA|few
CSARGPSVSYEQYF
TGCAGTGCTAGGGGACCCTCGGTATCCTACGAGCAGTACTTC
>TRBV6-5|TRBJ2-2|NA|few
CASSYSPSDGGELFF
TGTGCCAGCAGTTACTCTCCTAGCGATGGCGGGGAGCTGTTTTTT
>TRBV5-1|TRBJ2-7|NA|NA
CASSLWVLSEQYF
TGCGCCAGCAGCCTGTGGGTCTTATCCGAGCAGTACTTC
>TRBV3-1|TRBJ2-1|NA|NA
CASSLPGTQFF
TGTGCCAGCAGCCTACCGGGGACTCAGTTCTTC
>TRBV10-3|TRBJ1-1|TRBD1|NA
CAIRAGTGGWSNTEAFF
TGTGCCATCAGGGCCGGGACAGGCGGTTGGTCGAACACTGAAGCTTTCTTT
>TRBV4-3|TRBJ2-4|TRBD1|few
CASSQDNRGAQYF
TGCGCCAGCAGCCAAGATAACAGGGGGGCTCAGTACTTC